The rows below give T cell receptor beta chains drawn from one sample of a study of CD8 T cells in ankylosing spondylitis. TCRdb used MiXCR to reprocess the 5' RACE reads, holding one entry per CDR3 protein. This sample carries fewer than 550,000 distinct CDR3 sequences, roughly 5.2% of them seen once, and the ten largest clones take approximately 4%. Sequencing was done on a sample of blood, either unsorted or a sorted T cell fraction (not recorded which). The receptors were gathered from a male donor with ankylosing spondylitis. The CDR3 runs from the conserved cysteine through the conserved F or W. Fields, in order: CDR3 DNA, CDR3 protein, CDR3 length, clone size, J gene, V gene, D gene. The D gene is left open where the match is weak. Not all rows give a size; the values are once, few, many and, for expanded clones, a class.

TGTGCCAGCAGCCCCCGAGGAAGCTCTGGAAACACCATATATTTT CASSPRGSSGNTIYF 15 few TRBJ1-3 TRBV7-9 NA
TGTGCCAGCAGCTTGGGGGGGGGACAGCCATACGAGCAGTACTTC CASSLGGGQPYEQYF 15 many TRBJ2-7 TRBV5-5 NA
TGTGCCAGCAGCTCCTTGGCGGGCACAGTATACAATGAGCAGTTCTTC CASSSLAGTVYNEQFF 16 many TRBJ2-1 TRBV7-6 NA
TGTGCCAGCAGCCACAACAGGGAATATCCATTCAATGAGCAGTTCTTC CASSHNREYPFNEQFF 16 NA TRBJ2-1 TRBV12-3/TRBV12-4 NA
TGTGCCAGCAGCCGGAGGAGCCTAGCGGTGCAGAGCGGGGAGCTGTTTTTT CASSRRSLAVQSGELFF 17 few TRBJ2-2 TRBV7-9 TRBD2
TGTGCCAGCAGTTACTGGTGGGAGGCGGAGGATGGCTACACCTTC CASSYWWEAEDGYTF 15 few TRBJ1-2 TRBV6-2/TRBV6-3 NA
TGCAGTGCTAGAGCCAGATCCTACGAGCAGTACTTC CSARARSYEQYF 12 many TRBJ2-7 TRBV20-1 NA
TGTGCCATCGCACTGACAGGGACTGCCGGGGAGCTGTTTTTT CAIALTGTAGELFF 14 many TRBJ2-2 TRBV6-1 NA
TGTGCCAGCACGGGACCCTATAGCAATCAGCCCCAGCATTTT CASTGPYSNQPQHF 14 many TRBJ1-5 TRBV12-3/TRBV12-4 NA
TGTGCCAACAGTCCCCCGGTAGGCAACGCACCCCTCCACTTT CANSPPVGNAPLHF 14 NA TRBJ1-6 TRBV7-9 NA
TGCGCCAGCAGCCTCGGAGTGGCCGATCCTGAAAAACTGTTTTTT CASSLGVADPEKLFF 15 many TRBJ1-4 TRBV5-1 NA
TGCAGTCCGCGGGAGGGCCAGGATGAGCAGTTCTTC CSPREGQDEQFF 12 NA TRBJ2-1 TRBV20-1 TRBD2
TGTGCCAGCAGTTTATTGACAGGGAACACCTACGAGCAGTACTTC CASSLLTGNTYEQYF 15 many TRBJ2-7 TRBV28 TRBD1
TGCAGTGCTAGACAGGGGGCGTTGGAGACCCAGTACTTC CSARQGALETQYF 13 many TRBJ2-5 TRBV20-1 TRBD1
TGTGCCAGTAGACAGGGCCCTGAAGCTTTCTTT CASRQGPEAFF 11 NA TRBJ1-1 TRBV19 NA
TGTGCCAGCGGGCGACAGGGCCTGAACACTGAAGCTTTCTTT CASGRQGLNTEAFF 14 many TRBJ1-1 TRBV6-2/TRBV6-3 TRBD1
TGCAGCGTTGGGATGGTAGCGACGAGATCATACGAGCAGTACTTC CSVGMVATRSYEQYF 15 many TRBJ2-7 TRBV29-1 NA
TGTGCCAGCAGCCATGGACTCCAACTACAACCATACGAGCAGTACTTC CASSHGLQLQPYEQYF 16 NA TRBJ2-7 TRBV7-9 NA
TGTGCCAGCAGCTCCCAAGGACAGGGGAACACTGAAGCTTTCTTT CASSSQGQGNTEAFF 15 many TRBJ1-1 TRBV7-2 TRBD1
TGCAGCGTTGAGGACAGGGGTAAAGGCTACACCTTC CSVEDRGKGYTF 12 many TRBJ1-2 TRBV29-1 TRBD1
TGTGCCAGCAGTGAATATCAATACGAGCAGTACTTC CASSEYQYEQYF 12 many TRBJ2-7 TRBV25-1 NA
TGTGCCAGCAGCTTTAAGGGCCGCACCCTTAATGAAAAACTGTTTTTT CASSFKGRTLNEKLFF 16 many TRBJ1-4 TRBV7-8 NA
TGTGCCAGCAGTCCGGGACTAGCGGGAGGCAATTGGGGTAGGCATGAGCAGTTCTTC CASSPGLAGGNWGRHEQFF 19 many TRBJ2-1 TRBV28 TRBD2
TGTGCCAGCAGCTTCGGGACGGAGACGCCCCAGCATTTT CASSFGTETPQHF 13 many TRBJ1-5 TRBV11-2 NA
TGTGCCACCGGCAGAGACCCCCCGGCGGGTCTACAATCCACCGGGGAGCTGTTTTTT CATGRDPPAGLQSTGELFF 19 NA TRBJ2-2 TRBV15 NA
TGCAGCGGGGGGGGAACTGAAGCTTTCTTT CSGGGTEAFF 10 many TRBJ1-1 TRBV29-1 NA
TGTGCCAGCAGCTTATCGACGGGTTCCGCCGGGGAGCTGTTTTTT CASSLSTGSAGELFF 15 many TRBJ2-2 TRBV7-2 NA
TGTGCCAGCACCGTTACACCGGGGGAGGGACTCACAGATACGCAGTATTTT CASTVTPGEGLTDTQYF 17 many TRBJ2-3 TRBV11-2 TRBD2
TGTGCCAGCAGTGAATGGGGCCGCGGAGCTTTCTTT CASSEWGRGAFF 12 NA TRBJ1-1 TRBV6-1 NA
TGTGCCAGCAGCCGGACAGGCCACGAGCAGTACTTC CASSRTGHEQYF 12 NA TRBJ2-7 TRBV7-9 TRBD1
TGTGCCAGCAGTTTACGGGGGCACGTCTACGAGCAGTACTTC CASSLRGHVYEQYF 14 many TRBJ2-7 TRBV28 NA
TGTGCCAGCAGCCAAGATCCAGGGACCTATGGCTACACCTTC CASSQDPGTYGYTF 14 many TRBJ1-2 TRBV4-2 NA
TGTGCCACCAGTGGCCGGACAGGGGAAGAGACCCAGTACTTC CATSGRTGEETQYF 14 NA TRBJ2-5 TRBV24-1 TRBD1
TGTGCCAGCAGCGTAGGGACAGGGCGGGGTTCACCCCTCCACTTT CASSVGTGRGSPLHF 15 many TRBJ1-6 TRBV9 TRBD1
TGCAGTGCCCCGACTAGCGTTACCTACGAGCAGTACTTC CSAPTSVTYEQYF 13 many TRBJ2-7 TRBV20-1 TRBD2
TGTGCCACCAGTGATCCCTCCTTTCAGGGAGGGCTGCAGTACTTC CATSDPSFQGGLQYF 15 many TRBJ2-7 TRBV24-1 TRBD2
TGTGCCAGCAGCTTAGAACGGGACAGGGGCCCCTATGGCTACACCTTC CASSLERDRGPYGYTF 16 many TRBJ1-2 TRBV7-9 TRBD1
TGTGCCACCAGTGGGACTGCGCCCAAAGAGACCCAGTACTTC CATSGTAPKETQYF 14 many TRBJ2-5 TRBV24-1 NA
TGCGCCAGCAGTGAAGCGCGGTCCCCCTACGAGCAGTACTTC CASSEARSPYEQYF 14 few TRBJ2-7 TRBV10-2 NA
TGCAGTGCTAGGACCGGGACAGGCGGCTATGGCTACACCTTC CSARTGTGGYGYTF 14 NA TRBJ1-2 TRBV20-1 TRBD1
TGTGCCAGCAGCCCCTCCGGCAGCTACTACGAGCAGTACTTC CASSPSGSYYEQYF 14 many TRBJ2-7 TRBV9 NA
TGCGCCAGCAGTGAAGACGGGGGAAACTATGGCTACACCTTC CASSEDGGNYGYTF 14 NA TRBJ1-2 TRBV10-2 NA
TGCGCCAGCAGCTTGGAAGGCCGGTCGGAAGGCTACACCTTC CASSLEGRSEGYTF 14 many TRBJ1-2 TRBV5-1 NA
TGCAGTGCTAGAGAAGGGGAGGACAGCAATCAGCCCCAGCATTTT CSAREGEDSNQPQHF 15 many TRBJ1-5 TRBV20-1 NA
TGCGCCAGCAGAGTAGCGGGATCCACAGATACGCAGTATTTT CASRVAGSTDTQYF 14 many TRBJ2-3 TRBV5-1 TRBD2
TGTGCCAGCAGCTTAGAACCCTATAGCAATCAGCCCCAGCATTTT CASSLEPYSNQPQHF 15 many TRBJ1-5 TRBV7-3 NA
TGTGCCATCAGTGATCACCCCATTCCGGGACAAAGCTACACCGGGGAGCTGTTTTTT CAISDHPIPGQSYTGELFF 19 many TRBJ2-2 TRBV10-3 NA
TGCAGTGCTAGTGGCGGGGTAGCTAACTATGGCTACACCTTC CSASGGVANYGYTF 14 many TRBJ1-2 TRBV20-1 NA
TGTGCCAGCAGCTTGGCCCCAGGTCAGGGGCTGTTTTTT CASSLAPGQGLFF 13 NA TRBJ1-4 TRBV7-2 NA
TGTGCCAGCTCACCACAGGGGAGCTCCTACGAGCAGTACTTC CASSPQGSSYEQYF 14 many TRBJ2-7 TRBV18 NA
TGCAGCGGACAGGGGGATAGCAATCAGCCCCAGCATTTT CSGQGDSNQPQHF 13 many TRBJ1-5 TRBV20-1 TRBD1
TGTGCCAGCAGCCCAACCGGGCGTACGCAGTATTTT CASSPTGRTQYF 12 many TRBJ2-3 TRBV5-6 NA
TGCGCCAGCAGCCGGGGACTAGCGGGGGCCAAAAACATTCAGTACTTC CASSRGLAGAKNIQYF 16 many TRBJ2-4 TRBV4-1 TRBD2
TGTGCCAGCAGTGTGGAGGTGATGACCTACGAGCAGTACTTC CASSVEVMTYEQYF 14 few TRBJ2-7 TRBV2 NA
TGTGCCAGCAGCCCAATCCGATCCACAGATACGCAGTATTTT CASSPIRSTDTQYF 14 many TRBJ2-3 TRBV9 NA
TGTGCCAGCAGCCAAGTTGCGGGATTCTCCTACGAGCAGTACTTC CASSQVAGFSYEQYF 15 NA TRBJ2-7 TRBV3-1 NA
TGTGCCAGCAGCCAAGAAGATCAGGGGAACACTGAAGCTTTCTTT CASSQEDQGNTEAFF 15 few TRBJ1-1 TRBV3-1 NA